A single sample is the source of the 30 T cell receptor beta chains below, sequenced in a study of cytomegalovirus exposure and HLA in healthy donors. The PCR ran on 60 Vbeta and 13 Jbeta primers. The assay was immunoSEQ multiplex PCR, and TCRdb's table has in-frame clones only and misses some. The sample has about 38,000 clones, roughly 69% seen once. Sequencing input: PBMCs. The receptors derive from a man aged 25-45 years in good health and CMV-seronegative.

V and J are TRBV28 and TRBJ2-7, with 8 bases identical to TRBD1. V was pared by 3 bases and J by 2 bases, with 6 bases of the junction left unmatched. CDR3 size: 15 residues. CDR1 is MDHEN and CDR2 is SYDVKM in the germline V gene. The CDR3 DNA reads as TGTGCCAGCAGTTTGACGATACAGGGGGCCTACGAGCAGTACTTC. Protein: CASSLTIQGAYEQYF.

The chain employs TRBV10-2 and TRBJ1-2; TRBD1 might be the D (5 bases). Germline V gene sequence: CDR1 WSHSY, CDR2 SAAADI. CDR3 length equals 15 residues. V lost 2 bases and J 1 base, leaving 11 bases between the germline ends. DNA for the CDR3: TGCGCCAGCAGTGAGCAGAGGGGACTTAACTATGGCTACACCTTC. This gives the protein CASSEQRGLNYGYTF.

This chain connects TRBV11-2 to TRBJ2-3; 8 bases match TRBD2. Germline assignment: CDR1 SGHAT and CDR2 FQNNGV. V gave up 3 bases and J gave up 5 bases; unmatched junction bases: 4. The CDR3 contains 14 residues. Written as DNA, the CDR3 is TGTGCCAGCAGCTTGGGACTAGAAGGAGATACGCAGTATTTT. Its protein product is CASSLGLEGDTQYF.

This clone is a singleton in its sample. V and J are TRBV27 and TRBJ1-5, with D perhaps TRBD1 (6 bases). CDR1 is MNHEY and CDR2 is SMNVEV in the germline V gene (reference sequence). Trimming shortened V by 7 bases and J by 6 bases, and 10 bases separated the two germline ends. This CDR3 contains 12 residues. The CDR3 nucleotides read TGTGCCAGCACGACAGGTTTTCAGCCCCAGCATTTT. It is translated as CASTTGFQPQHF.

The chain links TRBV7-2 to TRBJ2-2, with 8 nucleotides matching TRBD2. Trimming removed 1 base from V and 4 bases from J; junction bases left unmatched: 5. Germline V gene lookup returns CDR1 SGHTA and CDR2 FQGNSA. CDR3 size: 16 residues. CDR3 DNA sequence: TGTGCCAGCAGCTTAGGGGGCGGGGGGACCACCGGGGAGCTGTTTTTT. This encodes CASSLGGGGTTGELFF.

The gene calls are TRBV6-5 and TRBJ2-2; TRBD1 is a possible D gene (6 bases). Germline lookup yields CDR1 MNHEY and CDR2 SVGAGI. The CDR3 length is 15 residues. The V end was cut by 7 bases, the J end by 0 bases, with 12 bases between. The CDR3 DNA follows: TGTGCCAGCAAGCAGGGGCAGGCGAACACCGGGGAGCTGTTTTTT. This translates into CASKQGQANTGELFF.

This clone was seen a handful of times. The chain is built from TRBV5-4 and TRBJ2-7, with 7 nucleotides matching TRBD2. The CDR3 has 13 residues. Germline CDR1 is SGHNT and CDR2 is YYREEE (reference sequence). The V segment lost 2 bases and the J segment 6 bases; nucleotides outside the gene matches: 5. The CDR3 loop reads CASSLGGRSEQYF. The CDR3 region has the DNA TGTGCCAGCAGCTTAGGCGGGAGATCCGAGCAGTACTTC. Full variable domain (remainder filled in from reference TRBV5-4 and TRBJ2-7): ETGVTQSPTHLIKTRGQQVTLRCSSQSGHNTVSWYQQALGQGPQFIFQYYREEENGRGNFPPRFSGLQFPNYSSELNVNALELDDSALYLCASSLGGRSEQYFGPGTRLTVT.

By share, this clone counts as medium-sized. V usage is TRBV19 and J usage is TRBJ1-6; D gene unclear. This CDR3 has 15 amino acids. Germline CDR1 LNHDA, CDR2 SQIVND (reference sequence). Trimming took off 5 bases at V and 10 bases at J, with 18 bases between the two ends. Written as DNA, the CDR3 is TGTGCCAGTAGTGAGACTGTTGAGGAAGTGTCACCCCTCCACTTT. This encodes CASSETVEEVSPLHF.

The J gene is TRBJ1-5, the V gene TRBV2, with 8 nucleotides matching TRBD1. From germline, CDR1 is SNHLY and CDR2 FYNNEI. With V trimmed by 7 bases and J by 3 bases, 5 bases remained unmatched. The CDR3 runs 14 residues. DNA of the CDR3: TGTGCCAGCAAGATGACAGGGGTCAATCAGCCCCAGCATTTT. Its protein is CASKMTGVNQPQHF.

The chain links TRBV10-3 to TRBJ1-1; 7 bases align to TRBD1. The germline V gene has CDR1 ENHRY and CDR2 SYGVKD. Unmatched junction bases numbered 7, after V lost 2 bases and J lost 1 base. The CDR3 totals 16 residues. For the CDR3, the DNA is TGTGCCATCAGTGAGAGGGGGCCGGCAGAGAACACTGAAGCTTTCTTT. Amino acid sequence: CAISERGPAENTEAFF.

The rearrangement links TRBV6-5 to TRBJ1-1; D possibly corresponds to TRBD1 (5 bases). CDR3 size: 13 residues. CDR1 and CDR2 (germline): MNHEY, SVGAGI. The V gene lost 7 bases and the J gene lost 1 base, with 10 bases spanning the gap. CDR3: CASTVTGNTEAFF. The CDR3 DNA sequence: TGTGCCAGCACCGTCACAGGGAACACTGAAGCTTTCTTT.

The rearrangement joins TRBV5-1 to TRBJ2-3, with D maybe TRBD2 (6 bases). Germline CDR1 reads SGHRS; CDR2 reads YFSETQ. CDR3 length equals 15 residues. With 7 bases removed from V and 4 bases from J, the gap between germline ends came to 19 bases. The CDR3 bases are TGCGCCAGCCGCTGGGGGGTTAGTACGTCAGATACGCAGTATTTT. It yields the protein CASRWGVSTSDTQYF.

The chain combines TRBV4-1 with TRBJ2-3, with 8 nucleotides matching TRBD2. The CDR3 has 15 residues. Germline lookup yields CDR1 MGHRA and CDR2 YSYEKL. V dropped 0 bases and J dropped 4; count of bases not matched to a gene: 3. Here the CDR3 DNA reads TGCGCCAGCAGCCAAGATCGGGAGGGGCCAGATACGCAGTATTTT. Amino acid sequence: CASSQDREGPDTQYF.

This chain connects TRBV7-2 to TRBJ2-7; perhaps TRBD2 as D (6 bases). V was clipped by 5 bases and J by 2 bases, with 16 bases between them. Germline values: CDR1 SGHTA, CDR2 FQGNSA. The CDR3 loop spans 15 amino acids. The CDR3 here is CASSTSSSAAYEQYF. CDR3 in DNA: TGTGCCAGCAGCACCTCATCTAGCGCGGCCTACGAGCAGTACTTC.

The rearrangement uses TRBV6-7 and TRBJ1-1, with 9 bases fitting TRBD1. TRBV6-7 belongs to the ORF category, with a function that is uncertain. The V gene end was trimmed by 7 bases and the J gene end by 5 bases; junction bases not matched to a gene: 14. This CDR3 is 16 amino acids long. The CDR3 loop is CASIPGRDRVGTEAFF. The CDR3 coding sequence is TGTGCCAGCATACCAGGGCGGGACAGGGTCGGAACTGAAGCTTTCTTT.

This chain joins TRBV28 and TRBJ2-3; TRBD2 might be the D (5 bases). Per the germline V gene, CDR1 is MDHEN and CDR2 is SYDVKM. Trimming left V 6 bases short and J 1 base short, with 17 bases between. The CDR3 is 16 amino acids. In DNA form, the CDR3 reads TGTGCCAGCAGCCACCAGTCGGGGTTTCGCACAGATACGCAGTATTTT. This encodes CASSHQSGFRTDTQYF. Together with reference TRBV28 and TRBJ2-3, the CDR3 gives the full variable domain: DVKVTQSSRYLVKRTGEKVFLECVQDMDHENMFWYRQDPGLGLRLIYFSYDVKMKEKGDIPEGYSVSREKKERFSLILESASTNQTSMYLCASSHQSGFRTDTQYFGPGTRLTVL.

This clone came up a few times. The rearrangement links TRBV7-9 to TRBJ2-1, with D perhaps TRBD2 (5 bases). The germline V gene encodes CDR1 SEHNR and CDR2 FQNEAQ (reference sequence). This CDR3 is 15 amino acids long. V was trimmed by 4 bases and J by 9 bases, leaving 19 bases between them. CDR3 region: CASSSTGPGVSEQFF. The CDR3 DNA reads TGTGCCAGCAGCTCGACGGGCCCCGGGGTCAGTGAGCAGTTCTTC.

This clone was seen a handful of times. The chain employs TRBV5-6 and TRBJ2-1, with 8 positions matching TRBD2. This CDR3 is 16 amino acids long. V lost 7 bases to trimming and J lost 4 bases; unmatched junction nucleotides: 13. Looked up from germline, CDR1 is SGHDT and CDR2 is YYEEEE. This CDR3 reads CASCPEVGRGYNEQFF. DNA of the CDR3: TGTGCCAGCTGCCCTGAGGTCGGGAGGGGATACAATGAGCAGTTCTTC.

The CDR3 loop is CASSLAGQGVNEQYF. The DNA for the CDR3 is TGTGCCAGCAGCTTAGCGGGACAGGGGGTTAACGAGCAGTACTTC. The chain links TRBV7-2 to TRBJ2-7, with 11 bases matching TRBD1. The trim removed 0 bases at V and 5 bases at J, leaving 3 bases unmatched. The CDR3 loop spans 15 amino acids. Per germline, CDR1 SGHTA and CDR2 FQGNSA.

The V and J genes are TRBV27 and TRBJ2-2; unclear D gene. The V end was cut by 5 bases, the J end by 1 base, with 8 bases between. The CDR3 is made up of 14 amino acids. Germline values: CDR1 MNHEY, CDR2 SMNVEV (reference sequence). The CDR3 sequence: CASSPYLNTGELFF. CDR3 DNA sequence: TGTGCCAGCAGTCCCTACCTGAACACCGGGGAGCTGTTTTTT.

The CDR3 nucleotides read TGTGCCAGCAGCCGCCGGACTTACACAGATACGCAGTATTTT. Its protein is CASSRRTYTDTQYF. The rearrangement joins TRBV25-1 to TRBJ2-3, with TRBD2 as a possible D gene (5 bases). This CDR3 has 14 amino acids. Germline-derived CDR1 and CDR2 are MGHDK and SYGVNS. V was trimmed by 6 bases and J by 2 bases, leaving 12 bases between them.

The chain employs TRBV2 and TRBJ2-1, with D possibly matching TRBD1 (6 bases). From germline, CDR1 is SNHLY and CDR2 FYNNEI. CDR3 length: 16 amino acids. V lost 3 bases, J lost 2 bases, and 14 bases lay in between. CDR3 coding DNA: TGTGCCAGCAGTGATCAAGACAGGATCCCCTACAATGAGCAGTTCTTC. Its translation is CASSDQDRIPYNEQFF.

This chain links TRBV7-2 with TRBJ2-7; unclear D gene. This CDR3 has 15 amino acids. V was cut by 1 base and J by 0 bases, with 10 bases left in between. Germline V CDR1 and CDR2: SGHTA, FQGNSA. CDR3 DNA sequence: TGTGCCAGCAGCTTAGAATACTCGAGCTCCTACGAGCAGTACTTC. Translating gives CASSLEYSSSYEQYF.

This clone was counted a few times. The chain couples TRBV13 to TRBJ2-2, with TRBD1 matching 9 bases. CDR1 and CDR2 (germline): PRHDT, FYEKMQ (reference sequence). With 8 bases clipped from V and 5 bases from J, the junction kept 6 bases outside the gene matches. The CDR3 runs to 14 residues. CDR3 amino acids: CASLTGGLTGELFF. The CDR3 DNA sequence: TGTGCCAGCCTAACAGGGGGCTTAACCGGGGAGCTGTTTTTT.

This chain links TRBV6-5 with TRBJ2-1, with 9 bases fitting TRBD1. With 6 bases clipped from V and 3 bases from J, the junction kept 6 bases outside the gene matches. There are 15 residues in the CDR3. From germline, CDR1 is MNHEY and CDR2 SVGAGI. This CDR3 is CASSPDRGNYNEQFF. The CDR3 DNA reads as TGTGCCAGCAGCCCGGACAGGGGTAACTACAATGAGCAGTTCTTC.

The rearrangement uses TRBV27 and TRBJ1-1; possibly TRBD1 for D (6 bases). The CDR3 has 15 amino acids. Germline CDR1 and CDR2: MNHEY and SMNVEV (reference sequence). The V end was cut by 5 bases, the J end by 4 bases, with 17 bases between. The CDR3 sequence is CASSHQQGLGTEAFF. The CDR3 DNA follows: TGTGCCAGCAGTCACCAACAGGGCCTGGGCACTGAAGCTTTCTTT.

V and J are TRBV5-1 and TRBJ2-1; D may be TRBD1 (6 bases). V was trimmed by 4 bases and J by 7 bases, leaving 15 bases between them. The CDR3 runs to 14 residues. The germline V gene has CDR1 SGHRS and CDR2 YFSETQ. In nucleotides, the CDR3 is TGCGCCAGCAGCGAGGGGGAGAGTAGGAATGAGCAGTTCTTC. The encoded protein is CASSEGESRNEQFF.

V usage is TRBV4-2 and J usage is TRBJ1-2; D is possibly TRBD1 (5 bases). Deletions cut 0 bases from V and 5 bases from J, with 10 bases between. CDR1 is LGHNA, CDR2 YNFKEQ, per germline. The CDR3 is 14 amino acids. CDR3 amino acids: CASSQEARVYGYTF. The DNA for the CDR3 is TGTGCCAGCAGCCAAGAGGCCAGGGTTTATGGCTACACCTTC.

The chain couples TRBV28 to TRBJ1-1, with D hard to call. The CDR3 consists of 15 residues. V lost 4 bases to trimming and J lost 1 base, with 13 bases between them. Germline CDR1 and CDR2: MDHEN and SYDVKM. The CDR3 sequence is CASSSTGLPNTEAFF. The CDR3 DNA reads as TGTGCCAGCAGTTCTACCGGACTCCCGAACACTGAAGCTTTCTTT.

CDR3 nucleotide sequence: TGTGCCAGCACCACCTCAGGGGGCTTCAATCAGCCCCAGCATTTT. It translates to CASTTSGGFNQPQHF. The chain carries TRBV6-1 and TRBJ1-5; 8 bases line up with TRBD1. The length of the CDR3 is 15 residues. Germline trimming cut 7 bases from V and 3 bases from J; bases unmatched to any gene: 8. Germline V lookup: CDR1 MNHNS, CDR2 SASEGT.